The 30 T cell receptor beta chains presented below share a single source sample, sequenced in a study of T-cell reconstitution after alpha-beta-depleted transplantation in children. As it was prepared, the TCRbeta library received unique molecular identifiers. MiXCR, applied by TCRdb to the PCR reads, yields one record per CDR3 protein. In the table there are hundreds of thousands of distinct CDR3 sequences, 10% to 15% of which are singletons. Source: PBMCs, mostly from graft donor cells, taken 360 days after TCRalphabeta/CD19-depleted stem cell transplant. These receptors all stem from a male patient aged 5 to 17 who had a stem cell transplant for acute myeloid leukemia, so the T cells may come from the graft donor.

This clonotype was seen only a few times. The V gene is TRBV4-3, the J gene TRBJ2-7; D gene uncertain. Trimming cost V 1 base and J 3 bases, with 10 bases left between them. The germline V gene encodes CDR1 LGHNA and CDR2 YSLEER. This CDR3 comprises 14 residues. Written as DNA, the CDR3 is TGCGCCAGCAGCCAAGTTGTCACGAACTACGAGCAGTACTTC. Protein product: CASSQVVTNYEQYF.

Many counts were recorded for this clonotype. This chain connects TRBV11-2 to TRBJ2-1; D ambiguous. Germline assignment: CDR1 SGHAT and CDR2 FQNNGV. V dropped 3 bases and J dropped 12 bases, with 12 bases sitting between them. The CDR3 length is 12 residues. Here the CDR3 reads CASSFGGSRQFF. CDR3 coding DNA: TGTGCCAGCAGCTTCGGCGGCAGTAGGCAGTTCTTC.

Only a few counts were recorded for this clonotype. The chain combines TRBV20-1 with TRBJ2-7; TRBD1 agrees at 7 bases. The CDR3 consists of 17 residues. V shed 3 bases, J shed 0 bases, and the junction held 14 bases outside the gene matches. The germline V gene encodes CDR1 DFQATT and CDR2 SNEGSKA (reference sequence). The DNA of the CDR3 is TGCAGTGCTAGTCAATGGGGACAGCCGTTAAGCTCCTACGAGCAGTACTTC. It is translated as CSASQWGQPLSSYEQYF.

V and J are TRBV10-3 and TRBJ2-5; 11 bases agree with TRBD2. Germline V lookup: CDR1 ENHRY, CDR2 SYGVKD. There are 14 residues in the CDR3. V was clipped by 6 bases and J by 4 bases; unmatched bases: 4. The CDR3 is CAIRAGLAGETQYF. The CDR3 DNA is TGTGCCATCAGGGCCGGACTAGCGGGAGAGACCCAGTACTTC.

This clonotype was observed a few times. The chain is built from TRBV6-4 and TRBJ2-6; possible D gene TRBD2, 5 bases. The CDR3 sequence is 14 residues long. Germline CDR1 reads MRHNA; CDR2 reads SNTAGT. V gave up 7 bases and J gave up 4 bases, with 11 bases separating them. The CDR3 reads CASKITGGANVLTF. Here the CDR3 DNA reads TGTGCCAGCAAGATAACGGGAGGGGCCAACGTCCTGACTTTC.

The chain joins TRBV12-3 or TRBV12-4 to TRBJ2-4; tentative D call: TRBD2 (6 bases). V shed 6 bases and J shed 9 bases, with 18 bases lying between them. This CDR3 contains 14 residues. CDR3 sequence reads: CASSPGRTGGIQYF. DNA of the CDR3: TGTGCCAGCAGCCCTGGGCGGACCGGGGGCATTCAGTACTTC.

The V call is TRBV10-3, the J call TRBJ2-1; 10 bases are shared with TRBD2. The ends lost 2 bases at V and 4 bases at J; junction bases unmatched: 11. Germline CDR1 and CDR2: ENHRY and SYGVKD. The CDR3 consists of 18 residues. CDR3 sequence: CAISEQAGGGGPYNEQFF. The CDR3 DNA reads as TGTGCCATCAGTGAGCAAGCGGGAGGGGGCGGACCTTACAATGAGCAGTTCTTC.

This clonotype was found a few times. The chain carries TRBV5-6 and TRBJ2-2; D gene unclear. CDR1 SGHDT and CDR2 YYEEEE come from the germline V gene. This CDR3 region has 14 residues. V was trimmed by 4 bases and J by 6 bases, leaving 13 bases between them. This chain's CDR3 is CASSPIRRPGELFF. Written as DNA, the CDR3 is TGTGCCAGCAGCCCTATCCGTCGTCCCGGGGAGCTGTTTTTT.

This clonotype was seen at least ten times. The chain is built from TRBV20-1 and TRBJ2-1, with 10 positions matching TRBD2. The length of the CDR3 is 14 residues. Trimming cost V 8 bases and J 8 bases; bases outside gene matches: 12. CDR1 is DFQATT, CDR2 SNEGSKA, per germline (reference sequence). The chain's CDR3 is CSTLPSGRAHEQFF. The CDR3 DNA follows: TGCAGTACCCTCCCAAGCGGGAGGGCTCATGAGCAGTTCTTC.

CDR3 region: CASSLGDLSSYNEQFF. Written as DNA, the CDR3 is TGTGCCAGCAGTTTGGGCGACCTGAGCTCCTACAATGAGCAGTTCTTC. The rearrangement uses TRBV12-3 or TRBV12-4 and TRBJ2-1; D not certain. V was clipped by 3 bases and J by 0 bases, with 12 bases between them. The CDR3 extends over 16 amino acids.

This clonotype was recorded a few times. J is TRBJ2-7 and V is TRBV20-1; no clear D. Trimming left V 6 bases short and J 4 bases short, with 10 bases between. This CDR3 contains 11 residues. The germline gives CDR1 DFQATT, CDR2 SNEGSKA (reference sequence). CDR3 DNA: TGCAGTGCCTATGATCAGTACGAGCAGTACTTC. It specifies CSAYDQYEQYF.

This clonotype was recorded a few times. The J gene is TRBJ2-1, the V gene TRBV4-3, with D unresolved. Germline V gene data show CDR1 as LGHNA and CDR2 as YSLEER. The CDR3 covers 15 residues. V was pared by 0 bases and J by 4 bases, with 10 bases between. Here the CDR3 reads CASSQEANYYNEQFF. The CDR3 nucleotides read TGCGCCAGCAGCCAAGAGGCGAACTATTACAATGAGCAGTTCTTC.

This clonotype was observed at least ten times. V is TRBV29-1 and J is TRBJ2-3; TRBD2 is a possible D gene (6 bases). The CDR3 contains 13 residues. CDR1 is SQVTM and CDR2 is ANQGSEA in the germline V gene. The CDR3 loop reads CTVATNGGDTQYF. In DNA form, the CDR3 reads TGCACCGTGGCCACGAACGGGGGAGATACGCAGTATTTT.

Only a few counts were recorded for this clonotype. CDR3 loop: CASRLISDTNTGELFF. In DNA form, the CDR3 reads TGTGCAAGTCGCTTGATTAGCGACACGAACACCGGGGAGCTGTTTTTT. V gene TRBV12-2 combines with J gene TRBJ2-2; the table gives TRBD2 as D, unverified against the DNA. TRBV12-2 is a pseudogene locus. CDR3 length: 16 residues.

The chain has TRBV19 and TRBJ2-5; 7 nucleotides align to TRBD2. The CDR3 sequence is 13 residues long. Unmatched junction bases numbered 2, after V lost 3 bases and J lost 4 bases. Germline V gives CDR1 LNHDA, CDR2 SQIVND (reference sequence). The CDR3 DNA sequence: TGTGCCAGTAGTATTCCGGGAGGAGAGACCCAGTACTTC. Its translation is CASSIPGGETQYF.

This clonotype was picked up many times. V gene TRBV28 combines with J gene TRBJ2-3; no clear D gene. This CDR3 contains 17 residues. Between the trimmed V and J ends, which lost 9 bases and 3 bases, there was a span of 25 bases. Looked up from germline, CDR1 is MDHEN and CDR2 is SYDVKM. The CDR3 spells CASLGRVFWERTDTQYF. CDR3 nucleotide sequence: TGTGCCAGTCTTGGAAGGGTGTTCTGGGAAAGGACAGATACGCAGTATTTT.

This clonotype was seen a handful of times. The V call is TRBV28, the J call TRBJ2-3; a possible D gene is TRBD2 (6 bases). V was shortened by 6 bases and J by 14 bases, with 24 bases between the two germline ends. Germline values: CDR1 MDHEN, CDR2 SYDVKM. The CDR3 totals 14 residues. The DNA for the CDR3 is TGTGCCAGCAGCTCCTTGTCGGGGCGGGGACCCCGGTATTTT. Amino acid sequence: CASSSLSGRGPRYF.

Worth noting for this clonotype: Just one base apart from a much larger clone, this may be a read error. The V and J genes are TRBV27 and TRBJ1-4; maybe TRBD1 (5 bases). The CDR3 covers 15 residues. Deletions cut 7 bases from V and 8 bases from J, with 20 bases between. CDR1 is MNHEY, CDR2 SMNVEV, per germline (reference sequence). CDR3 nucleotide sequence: TGTGCCAGCATTTTCTTTGCGCAGGGTGGGGAAAAACTGTTTTTT. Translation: CASIFFAQGGEKLFF. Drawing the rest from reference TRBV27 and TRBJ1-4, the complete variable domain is EAQVTQNPRYLITVTGKKLTVTCSQNMNHEYMSWYRQDPGLGLRQIYYSMNVEVTDKGDVPEGYKVSRKEKRNFPLILESPSPNQTSLYFCASIFFAQGGEKLFFGSGTQLSVL.

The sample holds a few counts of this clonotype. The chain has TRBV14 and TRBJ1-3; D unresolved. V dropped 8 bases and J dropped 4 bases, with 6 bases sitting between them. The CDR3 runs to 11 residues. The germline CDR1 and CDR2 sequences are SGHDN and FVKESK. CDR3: CASSKGNTIYF. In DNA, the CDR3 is TGTGCCAGCTCCAAAGGAAACACCATATATTTT.

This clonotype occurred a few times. CDR3 nucleotides: TGTGCCATCGGGGGACGGACAGGGCTAGACGAGCAGTACTTC. It encodes CAIGGRTGLDEQYF. V usage is TRBV10-3 and J usage is TRBJ2-7; TRBD1 aligns across 8 bases. The CDR3 covers 14 residues. J lost 5 bases, V lost 8 bases, and 11 bases had no gene match. Germline values: CDR1 ENHRY, CDR2 SYGVKD.

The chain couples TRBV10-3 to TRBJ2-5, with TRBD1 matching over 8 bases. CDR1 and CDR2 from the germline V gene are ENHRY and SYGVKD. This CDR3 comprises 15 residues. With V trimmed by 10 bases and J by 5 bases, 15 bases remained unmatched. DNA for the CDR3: TGTGCCACCACCTGGGGCAGGGGGCAAGAGGAGACCCAGTACTTC. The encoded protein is CATTWGRGQEETQYF.

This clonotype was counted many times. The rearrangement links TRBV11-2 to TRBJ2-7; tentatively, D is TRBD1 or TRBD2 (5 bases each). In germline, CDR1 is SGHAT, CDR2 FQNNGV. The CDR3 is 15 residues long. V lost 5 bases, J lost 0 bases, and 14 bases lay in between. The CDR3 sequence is CASSKPGPSSYEQYF. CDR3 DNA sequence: TGTGCCAGCAGCAAACCGGGACCCAGCTCCTACGAGCAGTACTTC. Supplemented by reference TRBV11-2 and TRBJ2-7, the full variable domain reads EAGVAQSPRYKIIEKRQSVAFWCNPISGHATLYWYQQILGQGPKLLIQFQNNGVVDDSQLPKDRFSAERLKGVDSTLKIQPAKLEDSAVYLCASSKPGPSSYEQYFGPGTRLTVT.

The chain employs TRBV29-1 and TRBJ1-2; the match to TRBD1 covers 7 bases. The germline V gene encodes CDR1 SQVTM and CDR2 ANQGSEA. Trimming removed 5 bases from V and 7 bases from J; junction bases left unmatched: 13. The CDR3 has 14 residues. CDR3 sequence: CSVRPAGGLGGYTF. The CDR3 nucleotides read TGCAGCGTTAGACCGGCAGGGGGTCTAGGTGGCTACACCTTC.

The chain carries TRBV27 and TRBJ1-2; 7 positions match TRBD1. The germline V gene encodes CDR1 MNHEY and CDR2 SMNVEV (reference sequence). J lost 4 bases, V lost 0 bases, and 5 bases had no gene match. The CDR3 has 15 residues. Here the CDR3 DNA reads TGTGCCAGCAGTTTATCGGAGACAGGGCGCTATGGCTACACCTTC. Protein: CASSLSETGRYGYTF.

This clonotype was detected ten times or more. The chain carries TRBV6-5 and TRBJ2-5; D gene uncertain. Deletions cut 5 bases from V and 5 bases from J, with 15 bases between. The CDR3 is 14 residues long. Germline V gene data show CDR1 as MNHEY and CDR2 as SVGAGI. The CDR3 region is CASSTTLYPETQYF. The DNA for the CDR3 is TGTGCCAGCAGTACTACCCTATACCCCGAGACCCAGTACTTC.

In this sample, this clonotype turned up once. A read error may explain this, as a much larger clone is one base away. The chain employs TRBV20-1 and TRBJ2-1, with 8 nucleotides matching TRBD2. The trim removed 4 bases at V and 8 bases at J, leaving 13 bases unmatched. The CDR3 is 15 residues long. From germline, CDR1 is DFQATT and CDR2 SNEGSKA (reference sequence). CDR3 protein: CSAMHPGLGLYEQFF. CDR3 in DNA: TGCAGTGCTATGCACCCGGGACTAGGGCTATATGAGCAGTTCTTC.

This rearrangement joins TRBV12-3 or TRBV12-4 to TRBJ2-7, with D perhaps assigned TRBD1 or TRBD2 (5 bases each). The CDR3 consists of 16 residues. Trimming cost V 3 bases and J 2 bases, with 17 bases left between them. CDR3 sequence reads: CASSFALVGVAYEQYF. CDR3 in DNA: TGTGCCAGCAGTTTCGCTCTGGTGGGGGTTGCCTACGAGCAGTACTTC.

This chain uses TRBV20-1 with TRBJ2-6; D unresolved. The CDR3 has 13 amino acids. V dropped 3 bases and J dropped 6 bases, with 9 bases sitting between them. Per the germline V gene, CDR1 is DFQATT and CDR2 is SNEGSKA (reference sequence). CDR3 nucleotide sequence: TGCAGTGCTAGTTATGTCGAGGCCAACGTCCTGACTTTC. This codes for CSASYVEANVLTF.

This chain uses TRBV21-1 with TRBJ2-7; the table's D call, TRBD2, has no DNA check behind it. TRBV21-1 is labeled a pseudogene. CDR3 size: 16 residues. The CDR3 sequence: CASETPGTRGRGEQYF. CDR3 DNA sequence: TGTGCCAGCGAAACCCCCGGGACTAGGGGACGGGGCGAGCAGTACTTC.

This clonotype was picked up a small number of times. The CDR3 coding sequence is TGTGCCAGCAGCTTAGGGGGGTGGGACAACAATCAGCCCCAGCATTTT. Translated: CASSLGGWDNNQPQHF. The J gene is TRBJ1-5, the V gene TRBV11-2; D is possibly TRBD1 (6 bases). Germline CDR1 is SGHAT and CDR2 is FQNNGV. V was clipped by 1 base and J by 3 bases, with 13 bases between them. The CDR3 has 16 amino acids.